Listed below are T cell receptor beta chains from one sample, sequenced in a study of T cell repertoires in cytomegalovirus infection. No antigens are known for them. TCRdb recomputed calls from the reads with MiXCR, one row per CDR3 protein. The table has about 770,000 distinct CDR3 sequences, 25% to 35% seen once. Sequences were derived from cultured CD8+ T cells from PBMCs, sampled from culture after CMV antigen stimulation. The receptors derive from a human donor in good health (CMV status not recorded). Some clones in this sample may be carry-over from other donors' samples. The CDR3 runs from the conserved cysteine through the conserved F or W. The D gene is left open where the match is weak. For some rows the clone size is stated as once, few or many, or as a class when expanded; others skip it.

D gene: NA
J gene: TRBJ2-5
clone size: NA
V gene: TRBV28
CDR3 protein: CASRLGGGMTETQYF
CDR3 DNA: TGTGCCAGCAGGTTAGGGGGAGGGATGACAGAGACCCAGTACTTC

D gene: NA
J gene: TRBJ2-1
clone size: NA
V gene: TRBV20-1
CDR3 protein: CSARVVQYNEQFF
CDR3 DNA: TGCAGTGCTAGAGTGGTCCAGTACAATGAGCAGTTCTTC

D gene: NA
J gene: TRBJ2-2
clone size: NA
V gene: TRBV20-1
CDR3 protein: CSASTGSGELFF
CDR3 DNA: TGCAGTGCTTCGACAGGCTCCGGGGAGCTGTTTTTT

D gene: NA
J gene: TRBJ2-5
clone size: once
V gene: TRBV11-2
CDR3 protein: CASSWEGQETQYF
CDR3 DNA: TGTGCCAGCAGCTGGGAAGGCCAAGAGACCCAGTACTTC

D gene: NA
J gene: TRBJ1-1
clone size: few
V gene: TRBV7-4
CDR3 protein: CASSPSGSEAFF
CDR3 DNA: TGTGCCAGCAGCCCATCGGGCAGTGAAGCTTTCTTT

D gene: NA
J gene: TRBJ1-2
clone size: few
V gene: TRBV7-8
CDR3 protein: CASSLDVRGDGYTF
CDR3 DNA: TGTGCCAGCAGCTTAGATGTTCGGGGAGACGGCTACACCTTC

D gene: NA
J gene: TRBJ2-7
clone size: NA
V gene: TRBV7-6
CDR3 protein: CASSPGGGGEQYF
CDR3 DNA: TGTGCCAGCAGCCCTGGGGGCGGGGGCGAGCAGTACTTC

D gene: NA
J gene: TRBJ1-2
clone size: NA
V gene: TRBV18
CDR3 protein: CASPDGVGSYTF
CDR3 DNA: TGTGCCAGCCCGGATGGGGTAGGGAGCTACACCTTC

D gene: NA
J gene: TRBJ1-2
clone size: NA
V gene: TRBV5-4
CDR3 protein: CASSLFGGGYTF
CDR3 DNA: TGTGCCAGCAGCTTGTTTGGCGGAGGCTACACCTTC

D gene: TRBD1
J gene: TRBJ2-1
clone size: many
V gene: TRBV7-2
CDR3 protein: CASSLGYQGAWNEQFF
CDR3 DNA: TGTGCCAGCAGCCTAGGGTATCAGGGGGCCTGGAATGAGCAGTTCTTC

D gene: NA
J gene: TRBJ2-1
clone size: few
V gene: TRBV24-1
CDR3 protein: CATSQGVAYNEQFF
CDR3 DNA: TGTGCCACCAGCCAAGGGGTCGCGTACAATGAGCAGTTCTTC

D gene: TRBD2
J gene: TRBJ2-1
clone size: NA
V gene: TRBV6-6
CDR3 protein: CASSYSGGAANEQFF
CDR3 DNA: TGTGCCAGCAGTTACAGCGGGGGGGCCGCCAATGAGCAGTTCTTC

D gene: NA
J gene: TRBJ2-1
clone size: few
V gene: TRBV6-1
CDR3 protein: CAIGNRSYNEQFF
CDR3 DNA: TGTGCCATCGGGAACAGATCCTACAATGAGCAGTTCTTC

D gene: TRBD1
J gene: TRBJ1-1
clone size: many
V gene: TRBV24-1
CDR3 protein: CATSDYRTGEAFF
CDR3 DNA: TGTGCCACCAGTGATTATAGGACAGGGGAAGCTTTCTTT

D gene: TRBD1
J gene: TRBJ2-6
clone size: NA
V gene: TRBV10-3
CDR3 protein: CAIKSWQGAKSGANVLTF
CDR3 DNA: TGTGCCATCAAATCTTGGCAGGGGGCTAAGTCGGGGGCCAACGTCCTGACTTTC

D gene: NA
J gene: TRBJ1-6
clone size: NA
V gene: TRBV6-5
CDR3 protein: CASSYSRFNSVYF
CDR3 DNA: TGTGCCAGCAGTTACTCGAGATTTAACTCAGTCTACTTT

D gene: NA
J gene: TRBJ1-1
clone size: NA
V gene: TRBV19
CDR3 protein: CATRKSMNTEAFF
CDR3 DNA: TGTGCCACACGGAAGTCTATGAACACTGAAGCTTTCTTT

D gene: NA
J gene: TRBJ2-3
clone size: few
V gene: TRBV5-5
CDR3 protein: CASRPRQGGNTDTQYF
CDR3 DNA: TGTGCCAGCAGACCTAGGCAGGGGGGAAACACAGATACGCAGTATTTT

D gene: NA
J gene: TRBJ1-3
clone size: NA
V gene: TRBV10-3
CDR3 protein: CAISESPAEDGNTIYF
CDR3 DNA: TGTGCCATCAGTGAGTCTCCGGCGGAAGATGGAAACACCATATATTTT

D gene: NA
J gene: TRBJ2-7
clone size: NA
V gene: TRBV20-1
CDR3 protein: CSADQGFDKQYF
CDR3 DNA: TGCAGTGCGGACCAAGGGTTTGACAAGCAGTACTTC

D gene: NA
J gene: TRBJ1-2
clone size: few
V gene: TRBV2
CDR3 protein: CASSPTIANYGYTF
CDR3 DNA: TGTGCCAGCAGCCCCACAATAGCTAACTATGGCTACACCTTC

D gene: NA
J gene: TRBJ2-7
clone size: few
V gene: TRBV7-6
CDR3 protein: CASSFSSGEQYF
CDR3 DNA: TGTGCCAGCAGCTTTTCATCAGGGGAGCAGTACTTC

D gene: NA
J gene: TRBJ1-6
clone size: few
V gene: TRBV27
CDR3 protein: CASRDFGRPLHF
CDR3 DNA: TGTGCCAGCAGAGACTTTGGACGACCCCTCCACTTT

D gene: NA
J gene: TRBJ1-2
clone size: few
V gene: TRBV6-2/TRBV6-3
CDR3 protein: CASTGQTNYGYTF
CDR3 DNA: TGTGCCAGCACCGGACAGACCAACTATGGCTACACCTTC

D gene: NA
J gene: TRBJ2-7
clone size: NA
V gene: TRBV6-1
CDR3 protein: CASSEDPYEQYF
CDR3 DNA: TGTGCCAGCAGTGAAGACCCCTACGAGCAGTACTTC

D gene: TRBD1
J gene: TRBJ2-1
clone size: NA
V gene: TRBV12-3/TRBV12-4
CDR3 protein: CASSLGAAGTGGYDEQFF
CDR3 DNA: TGTGCCAGCAGTCTTGGTGCGGCCGGGACAGGGGGTTACGATGAGCAGTTCTTC

D gene: NA
J gene: TRBJ2-1
clone size: few
V gene: TRBV6-1
CDR3 protein: CASSSEDREQFF
CDR3 DNA: TGTGCCAGCAGTTCCGAAGATCGTGAGCAGTTCTTC

D gene: NA
J gene: TRBJ1-1
clone size: once
V gene: TRBV25-1
CDR3 protein: CASSELNMGRRGLAFF
CDR3 DNA: TGTGCCAGCAGTGAATTAAATATGGGACGGAGGGGTCTAGCTTTCTTT

D gene: NA
J gene: TRBJ2-3
clone size: NA
V gene: TRBV14
CDR3 protein: CASSQVTGTSTDTQYF
CDR3 DNA: TGTGCCAGCAGCCAGGTCACCGGGACAAGCACAGATACGCAGTATTTT

D gene: NA
J gene: TRBJ2-3
clone size: few
V gene: TRBV19
CDR3 protein: CASSIVRTRSTDTQYF
CDR3 DNA: TGTGCCAGTAGTATTGTTCGGACAAGGAGCACAGATACGCAGTATTTT

D gene: NA
J gene: TRBJ1-1
clone size: NA
V gene: TRBV10-2
CDR3 protein: CASSRGWLNTEAFF
CDR3 DNA: TGCGCCAGCAGTAGGGGGTGGTTGAACACTGAAGCTTTCTTT

D gene: NA
J gene: TRBJ2-1
clone size: NA
V gene: TRBV6-5
CDR3 protein: CASSARRRDEQFF
CDR3 DNA: TGTGCCAGCAGTGCGCGGCGTCGGGATGAGCAGTTCTTC

D gene: NA
J gene: TRBJ2-2
clone size: many
V gene: TRBV7-9
CDR3 protein: CASSSGKPTEKNTGELFF
CDR3 DNA: TGTGCCAGCAGCTCAGGAAAGCCGACGGAAAAGAACACCGGGGAGCTGTTTTTT

D gene: NA
J gene: TRBJ2-3
clone size: NA
V gene: TRBV27
CDR3 protein: CASRGRSGGTDTQYF
CDR3 DNA: TGTGCCAGCCGAGGTAGGTCGGGGGGCACAGATACGCAGTATTTT

D gene: TRBD2
J gene: TRBJ2-7
clone size: NA
V gene: TRBV4-1
CDR3 protein: CASSLHRETASGGLYEQYF
CDR3 DNA: TGCGCCAGCAGCCTTCACAGGGAGACGGCTAGCGGGGGGCTTTACGAGCAGTACTTC

D gene: NA
J gene: TRBJ1-5
clone size: NA
V gene: TRBV19
CDR3 protein: CASSTINQPQHF
CDR3 DNA: TGTGCCAGTAGTACTATTAATCAGCCCCAGCATTTT

D gene: NA
J gene: TRBJ1-2
clone size: NA
V gene: TRBV10-3
CDR3 protein: CAVSGGDLGYTF
CDR3 DNA: TGTGCCGTCTCGGGGGGGGATTTAGGCTACACCTTC

D gene: NA
J gene: TRBJ1-3
clone size: NA
V gene: TRBV19
CDR3 protein: CASSTLAGGNTIYF
CDR3 DNA: TGTGCCAGTAGTACCCTAGCGGGCGGAAACACCATATATTTT

D gene: TRBD1
J gene: TRBJ2-5
clone size: once
V gene: TRBV5-6
CDR3 protein: CASSADLRTGGYQETQYF
CDR3 DNA: TGTGCCAGCAGCGCGGATCTTAGGACAGGGGGGTACCAAGAGACCCAGTACTTC

D gene: NA
J gene: TRBJ2-1
clone size: few
V gene: TRBV15
CDR3 protein: CATSWTVFGSREQFF
CDR3 DNA: TGTGCCACCAGCTGGACGGTTTTTGGGAGCCGGGAGCAGTTCTTC

D gene: TRBD1
J gene: TRBJ1-5
clone size: many
V gene: TRBV7-9
CDR3 protein: CATTTRGNNQPQHF
CDR3 DNA: TGTGCCACCACAACCAGGGGGAACAATCAGCCCCAGCATTTT

D gene: TRBD1
J gene: TRBJ1-2
clone size: few
V gene: TRBV29-1
CDR3 protein: CSVETGGLVGYTF
CDR3 DNA: TGCAGCGTAGAGACAGGGGGCTTGGTTGGCTACACCTTC

D gene: NA
J gene: TRBJ2-4
clone size: few
V gene: TRBV28
CDR3 protein: CASSLLTAKNIQYF
CDR3 DNA: TGTGCCAGCAGTTTACTGACCGCTAAAAACATTCAGTACTTC

D gene: NA
J gene: TRBJ2-3
clone size: once
V gene: TRBV9
CDR3 protein: CASRGNLWTDTQYF
CDR3 DNA: TGTGCCAGCCGGGGGAACCTCTGGACAGATACGCAGTATTTT

D gene: NA
J gene: TRBJ2-7
clone size: few
V gene: TRBV7-6
CDR3 protein: CASSLAERGYEQYF
CDR3 DNA: TGTGCCAGCAGCTTAGCTGAGAGGGGCTACGAGCAGTACTTC

D gene: TRBD2
J gene: TRBJ2-1
clone size: NA
V gene: TRBV2
CDR3 protein: CATPVRAGSYNEQFF
CDR3 DNA: TGTGCCACCCCCGTTCGAGCGGGGAGCTACAATGAGCAGTTCTTC

D gene: TRBD2
J gene: TRBJ2-1
clone size: few
V gene: TRBV15
CDR3 protein: CATSSSSGVPEQFF
CDR3 DNA: TGTGCCACCAGCAGTTCCAGCGGGGTTCCTGAGCAGTTCTTC

D gene: NA
J gene: TRBJ1-1
clone size: NA
V gene: TRBV5-4
CDR3 protein: CASSWRTGTVNTEAFF
CDR3 DNA: TGTGCCAGCAGCTGGAGAACCGGGACGGTGAACACTGAAGCTTTCTTT

D gene: NA
J gene: TRBJ2-1
clone size: few
V gene: TRBV5-5
CDR3 protein: CASSLFQRGQFF
CDR3 DNA: TGTGCCAGCAGCTTGTTCCAGCGCGGGCAGTTCTTC